A single sample gave rise to the 25 T cell receptor beta chains below, sequenced in a study of T-cell reconstitution after alpha-beta-depleted transplantation in children. Library preparation (for TCRbeta) was performed with unique molecular identifiers. TCRdb itself ran the PCR reads through MiXCR, one entry per CDR3 protein. The profile shows a few hundred thousand distinct CDR3 sequences, roughly 23% of them singletons. Sequenced material: PBMCs, taken before TCRalphabeta/CD19-depleted stem cell transplant. Receptor source: a girl aged 2-9 years with Fanconi anemia, due to receive a stem cell transplant.

Ten or more counts support this clonotype. The DNA for the CDR3 is TGCAGTGCAGGGGACAGGGAGACTAGCGGCACAGATACGCAGTATTTT. It is translated as CSAGDRETSGTDTQYF. The rearrangement links TRBV20-1 to TRBJ2-3; possibly TRBD1 for D (9 bases). Germline CDR1 and CDR2: DFQATT and SNEGSKA (reference sequence). The CDR3 length is 16 residues. V gave up 6 bases and J gave up 1 base, with 20 bases separating them.

Ten or more counts support this clonotype. CDR3 loop: CASSLVTSGRPYEQYF. For the CDR3, the DNA is TGTGCCAGCAGTTTAGTGACTAGCGGGAGACCCTACGAGCAGTACTTC. The V and J genes are TRBV12-3 or TRBV12-4 and TRBJ2-7; 12 bases are a match to TRBD2. The CDR3 extends over 16 amino acids. The V gene end was trimmed by 1 base and the J gene end by 2 bases; junction bases not matched to a gene: 3.

The rearrangement links TRBV7-2 to TRBJ1-2; 8 positions match TRBD1. The CDR3 runs to 14 residues. V gave up 3 bases and J gave up 4 bases; unmatched junction bases: 4. Germline V gene sequence: CDR1 SGHTA, CDR2 FQGNSA. The CDR3: CASSLKGTGYGYTF. The CDR3 bases are TGTGCCAGCAGCTTGAAAGGGACAGGCTATGGCTACACCTTC.

The chain employs TRBV11-2 and TRBJ2-2; D not certain. The germline gives CDR1 SGHAT, CDR2 FQNNGV. Trimming stripped 2 bases from V and 4 bases from J, with 8 bases between. The CDR3 runs 14 residues. CDR3 sequence (DNA): TGTGCCAGCAGCTTATTGGGTGTCACCGGGGAGCTGTTTTTT. It yields the protein CASSLLGVTGELFF.

The chain uses TRBV5-6 and TRBJ2-1; a weak D match, TRBD2 (6 bases). The CDR3 has 14 residues. V lost 0 bases and J lost 5, with 9 bases in between. Germline CDR1 reads SGHDT; CDR2 reads YYEEEE. CDR3 sequence reads: CASSLEDYNNEQFF. Here the CDR3 DNA reads TGTGCCAGCAGCTTGGAGGACTATAACAATGAGCAGTTCTTC.

This chain links TRBV28 with TRBJ2-2; tentatively, D is TRBD1 (5 bases). V was shortened by 2 bases and J by 7 bases, with 14 bases between the two germline ends. Germline lookup yields CDR1 MDHEN and CDR2 SYDVKM. The CDR3 has 15 residues. The CDR3 DNA follows: TGTGCCAGCAGTTTAACGGCAGGGTGGGACGGGGAGCTGTTTTTT. Encoded protein: CASSLTAGWDGELFF.

CDR3 in amino acids: CASSLVDRRGTGELFF. The CDR3 DNA is TGCGCCAGCAGCTTGGTTGACAGGAGGGGCACCGGGGAGCTGTTTTTT. This rearrangement joins TRBV5-1 to TRBJ2-2; D is possibly TRBD1 or TRBD2 (6 bases each). The length of the CDR3 is 16 residues. Germline V gene sequence: CDR1 SGHRS, CDR2 YFSETQ. V gave up 0 bases and J gave up 4 bases, with 13 bases separating them.

This clonotype was detected ten times or more. The chain links TRBV7-2 to TRBJ2-7; unclear D gene. The germline V gene encodes CDR1 SGHTA and CDR2 FQGNSA. Trimming stripped 0 bases from V and 4 bases from J, with 10 bases between. This CDR3 has 14 amino acids. The CDR3 DNA is TGTGCCAGCAGCTTAGCGCTAGGGTATTACGAGCAGTACTTC. As protein: CASSLALGYYEQYF.

This clonotype was recorded only once. The chain carries TRBV28 and TRBJ2-7; perhaps D is TRBD1 or TRBD2 (6 bases each). The germline V gene has CDR1 MDHEN and CDR2 SYDVKM. The V end was cut by 4 bases, the J end by 5 bases, with 18 bases between. The CDR3 has 15 amino acids. Here the CDR3 DNA reads TGTGCCAGCAGTTCTCCCCTCGGGGGCGAGGACGAGCAGTACTTC. Translated: CASSSPLGGEDEQYF.

The rearrangement joins TRBV27 to TRBJ2-3; 8 bases are shared with TRBD2. The CDR3 consists of 15 residues. Trimming cost V 6 bases and J 6 bases; bases outside gene matches: 11. Germline-derived CDR1 and CDR2 are MNHEY and SMNVEV (reference sequence). DNA of the CDR3: TGTGCCAGCAGACACGGAACTAGCGGTCTGGATACGCAGTATTTT. The encoded protein is CASRHGTSGLDTQYF.

This clonotype was recorded many times. The CDR3 protein is CASSLEYTDTQYF. The CDR3 nucleotides are TGTGCCAGCAGTTTAGAATACACAGATACGCAGTATTTT. The V gene is TRBV12-3 or TRBV12-4, the J gene TRBJ2-3, with D hard to call. V gave up 1 base and J gave up 2 bases, with 4 bases separating them. The CDR3 is 13 residues long.

The chain couples TRBV10-2 to TRBJ2-6, with no clear D. This CDR3 has 18 amino acids. CDR1 and CDR2 (germline): WSHSY, SAAADI. The V end was cut by 6 bases, the J end by 0 bases, with 18 bases between. CDR3 nucleotides: TGCGCCAGCAGCTCCCTTGTCCTGACGCGCTCTGGGGCCAACGTCCTGACTTTC. Residues: CASSSLVLTRSGANVLTF.

This clonotype has a handful of counts. V is TRBV20-1 and J is TRBJ2-7; 7 nucleotides align to TRBD1. Losses at the gene ends were 6 bases for V and 1 base for J; bases not matched to a gene: 6. The CDR3 covers 13 residues. Germline V gene sequence: CDR1 DFQATT, CDR2 SNEGSKA (reference sequence). The chain's CDR3 is CSARGSASYEQYF. The DNA of the CDR3 is TGCAGTGCCAGGGGGTCCGCTTCCTACGAGCAGTACTTC.

This clonotype was found a few times. The gene calls are TRBV5-4 and TRBJ2-1; the D is unclear. The V and J ends lost 0 bases and 1 base respectively, with 5 bases between them. CDR3 length: 14 residues. The germline gives CDR1 SGHNT, CDR2 YYREEE (reference sequence). The CDR3 coding sequence is TGTGCCAGCAGCTTGGGGCTATCCTACAATGAGCAGTTCTTC. Protein: CASSLGLSYNEQFF.

Many counts were recorded for this clonotype. This chain connects TRBV29-1 to TRBJ2-3; no clear D gene. V dropped 4 bases and J dropped 4 bases, with 9 bases sitting between them. The CDR3 loop spans 12 amino acids. Germline lookup yields CDR1 SQVTM and CDR2 ANQGSEA. CDR3 in amino acids: CSVGPGPDTQYF. The CDR3 DNA reads TGCAGCGTTGGACCCGGGCCAGATACGCAGTATTTT.

This clonotype was seen at least ten times. The rearrangement joins TRBV10-3 to TRBJ2-1, with 9 bases that match TRBD2. This CDR3 has 17 residues. Trimming cost V 2 bases and J 5 bases; bases outside gene matches: 10. Germline V gene lookup returns CDR1 ENHRY and CDR2 SYGVKD. The CDR3 sequence: CAISELAGMLGNNEQFF. CDR3 DNA sequence: TGTGCCATCAGTGAGCTAGCGGGGATGTTAGGGAACAATGAGCAGTTCTTC.

The chain carries TRBV11-3 and TRBJ2-1; a weak D match, TRBD2 (6 bases). This CDR3 is built from 13 residues. V was shortened by 2 bases and J by 11 bases, with 13 bases between the two germline ends. Germline loops: CDR1 SGHNT, CDR2 YENEEA. Written as DNA, the CDR3 is TGTGCCAGCAGCTTAAACGCAGCGGGCAAGCAGTTCTTC. It is translated as CASSLNAAGKQFF.

This clonotype was picked up a small number of times. The chain is built from TRBV6-2 or TRBV6-3 and TRBJ1-5; the D is unclear. The CDR3 runs 16 residues. Germline V CDR1 and CDR2: MNHEY, SVGEGT. Trimming shortened V by 0 bases and J by 1 base, and 10 bases separated the two germline ends. CDR3 residues: CASSYSSIQSNQPQHF. The DNA for the CDR3 is TGTGCCAGCAGTTACTCGAGTATCCAAAGCAATCAGCCCCAGCATTTT.

This clonotype was counted at least ten times. The CDR3 coding sequence is TGTGCCAGCAGCACCAGGGTCACGGGATACAATGAGCAGTTCTTC. Its protein product is CASSTRVTGYNEQFF. The chain couples TRBV7-9 to TRBJ2-1; perhaps D is TRBD1 or TRBD2 (5 bases each). With 5 bases removed from V and 4 bases from J, the gap between germline ends came to 15 bases. Germline V lookup: CDR1 SEHNR, CDR2 FQNEAQ (reference sequence). The CDR3 has 15 amino acids.

This clonotype was seen a few times. This chain uses TRBV7-2 with TRBJ1-3; the D is unclear. This CDR3 region has 14 residues. Trimming stripped 2 bases from V and 4 bases from J, with 9 bases between. Germline-derived CDR1 and CDR2 are SGHTA and FQGNSA. The CDR3, as DNA: TGTGCCAGCAGCTTAATGGGGTCCGGAAACACCATATATTTT. Its protein is CASSLMGSGNTIYF. The full variable domain, with the rest looked up from reference TRBV7-2 and TRBJ1-3, is GAGVSQSPSNKVTEKGKDVELRCDPISGHTALYWYRQSLGQGLEFLIYFQGNSAPDKSGLPSDRFSAERTGGSVSTLTIQRTQQEDSAVYLCASSLMGSGNTIYFGEGSWLTVV.

The chain uses TRBV5-1 and TRBJ2-7, with D perhaps TRBD2 (6 bases). CDR1 is SGHRS, CDR2 YFSETQ, per germline. The CDR3 consists of 14 residues. Trimming took 1 base from V and 2 from J, leaving 10 bases between them. DNA for the CDR3: TGCGCCAGCAGCTTGTGGGAGGCCACCTACGAGCAGTACTTC. It codes for CASSLWEATYEQYF.

In this sample, this clonotype turned up many times. The chain recombines TRBV27 with TRBJ2-7; TRBD1 matches 9 bases. V dropped 5 bases and J dropped 1; count of bases not matched to a gene: 9. The CDR3 loop spans 16 amino acids. Germline V CDR1 and CDR2: MNHEY, SMNVEV (reference sequence). The chain's CDR3 is CASSLQGAGTSYEQYF. In DNA form, the CDR3 reads TGTGCCAGCAGTCTACAGGGGGCGGGGACATCCTACGAGCAGTACTTC.

In its sample, this clonotype was seen many times. This chain links TRBV20-1 with TRBJ2-2; 11 nucleotides agree with TRBD2. The CDR3 extends over 16 amino acids. In germline, CDR1 is DFQATT, CDR2 SNEGSKA (reference sequence). V shed 0 bases, J shed 7 bases, and the junction held 7 bases outside the gene matches. CDR3 sequence: CSAREPASGRHGELFF. The CDR3 DNA follows: TGCAGTGCTAGAGAGCCCGCTAGCGGGAGGCACGGGGAGCTGTTTTTT.

This clonotype has a count of ten or more. The V and J genes are TRBV20-1 and TRBJ2-1; 7 positions agree with TRBD1. The junction had 9 bases not matched to a gene; V was cut back by 6 bases and J by 4 bases. The CDR3 length is 14 residues. Germline values: CDR1 DFQATT, CDR2 SNEGSKA (reference sequence). CDR3 sequence: CSAQGGQVYNEQFF. CDR3 DNA sequence: TGCAGTGCGCAAGGCGGACAGGTATACAATGAGCAGTTCTTC.

This clonotype was counted at least ten times. This sequence joins TRBV29-1 and TRBJ2-1, with a tentative D call TRBD2 (5 bases). The germline V gene has CDR1 SQVTM and CDR2 ANQGSEA. V lost 6 bases, J lost 6 bases, and 12 bases lay in between. The CDR3 contains 12 residues. CDR3 residues: CSVANGVNEQFF. The DNA for the CDR3 is TGCAGCGTGGCGAACGGGGTCAATGAGCAGTTCTTC.